Below are 10 T cell receptor beta chains sequenced from a single sample in a study of identical twins. TCRdb re-analysed the 5' RACE reads in MiXCR, keeping a single row per CDR3 protein. The table shows 450,000 or so distinct CDR3 sequences, with approximately 14% occurring only once. These records were also assigned to another study, of yellow fever vaccine responses in identical twins.

Sequencing was carried out using CD4+ T cells sorted from blood. These receptor sequences come from a young woman in good health.

The chain carries TRBV6-1 and TRBJ2-1; D tentatively reads TRBD1 or TRBD2 (5 bases each). This CDR3 region has 13 residues. Trimming cost V 5 bases and J 4 bases, with 9 bases left between them. CDR1 MNHNS and CDR2 SASEGT come from the germline V gene. DNA of the CDR3: TGTGCCAGCAGTCGCTGGGGGTACAATGAGCAGTTCTTC. Translated, it gives CASSRWGYNEQFF.

This clonotype was recorded many times. This rearrangement joins TRBV24-1 to TRBJ2-1, with D tentatively TRBD2 (7 bases). This CDR3 is 15 amino acids long. V lost 1 base to trimming and J lost 7 bases, with 13 bases between them. Germline CDR1 and CDR2: KGHDR and SFDVKD. The CDR3 region is CATSDFPRGGNEQFF. The CDR3 nucleotides are TGTGCCACCAGTGATTTTCCCAGGGGAGGGAATGAGCAGTTCTTC.

The chain links TRBV20-1 to TRBJ2-3, with 11 bases aligning to TRBD2. This CDR3 contains 15 residues. V lost 3 bases to trimming and J lost 1 base; unmatched junction nucleotides: 3. CDR1 DFQATT and CDR2 SNEGSKA come from the germline V gene (reference sequence). DNA of the CDR3: TGCAGTGCTAGCCGACTAGCGGGACGCACAGATACGCAGTATTTT. It codes for CSASRLAGRTDTQYF.

This clonotype was counted at least ten times. The gene calls are TRBV20-1 and TRBJ2-7, with 8 positions matching TRBD1. Unmatched junction bases numbered 3, after V lost 4 bases and J lost 1 base. From germline, CDR1 is DFQATT and CDR2 SNEGSKA (reference sequence). The CDR3 contains 13 residues. CDR3 residues: CSATTGVSYEQYF. The CDR3, as DNA: TGCAGTGCTACGACAGGGGTATCCTACGAGCAGTACTTC.

This clonotype was seen only a few times. The chain employs TRBV20-1 and TRBJ2-7, with D perhaps matching TRBD2 (7 bases). The CDR3 sequence is 12 residues long. V lost 6 bases and J 5 bases, leaving 14 bases between the germline ends. The germline V gene has CDR1 DFQATT and CDR2 SNEGSKA (reference sequence). CDR3 in amino acids: CSARRGGHEQYF. The CDR3 DNA follows: TGCAGTGCCCGTAGGGGGGGTCACGAGCAGTACTTC.

The chain is built from TRBV15 and TRBJ2-7, with D hard to call. This CDR3 has 12 amino acids. Germline CDR1 reads LNHNV; CDR2 reads YYDKDF (reference sequence). V lost 4 bases to trimming and J lost 2 bases, with 6 bases between them. The CDR3 DNA reads as TGTGCCACCAGCATGGACGCCTACGAGCAGTACTTC. It codes for CATSMDAYEQYF.

This clonotype was seen a handful of times. V and J are TRBV10-3 and TRBJ2-2, with 8 bases that match TRBD1. In germline, CDR1 is ENHRY, CDR2 SYGVKD. V lost 4 bases to trimming and J lost 4 bases; unmatched junction nucleotides: 5. This CDR3 is built from 15 residues. The CDR3 sequence: CAISVGQGGTGELFF. CDR3 bases: TGTGCCATCAGTGTCGGACAGGGTGGCACCGGGGAGCTGTTTTTT.

This chain links TRBV7-9 with TRBJ2-1; the D is unclear. The ends were cut back, 4 bases at V and 10 bases at J, with 8 bases in the middle. CDR1 is SEHNR, CDR2 FQNEAQ, per germline (reference sequence). This CDR3 is built from 11 residues. The CDR3 sequence is CASSSTLEQFF. The CDR3 DNA reads TGTGCCAGCAGCTCGACGCTCGAGCAGTTCTTC.

In its sample, this clonotype was seen a few times. The V gene is TRBV20-1, the J gene TRBJ1-1, with D maybe TRBD1 (5 bases). CDR1 is DFQATT, CDR2 SNEGSKA, per germline (reference sequence). Trimming shortened V by 3 bases and J by 5 bases, and 10 bases separated the two germline ends. This CDR3 contains 12 residues. The CDR3 loop is CSASQGWTEAFF. The CDR3 nucleotides read TGCAGTGCTAGTCAGGGTTGGACTGAAGCTTTCTTT.

This clonotype occurred once. V is TRBV11-2 and J is TRBJ2-3; D possibly corresponds to TRBD1 (5 bases). Germline V lookup: CDR1 SGHAT, CDR2 FQNNGV. The CDR3 extends over 18 amino acids. V lost 1 base to trimming and J lost 2 bases, with 19 bases between them. CDR3 sequence reads: CASSLGAPFRDFTDTQYF. The DNA for the CDR3 is TGTGCCAGCAGCTTAGGAGCCCCCTTCAGGGATTTCACAGATACGCAGTATTTT.